The rows below give T cell receptor beta chains drawn from one sample of a study of spatial heterogeneity in lung cancer. TCRdb re-derived calls from the 5' RACE reads in MiXCR, one entry per CDR3 protein. The data contain a few thousand distinct CDR3 sequences, roughly a quarter of them singletons. This specimen was lung tumor tissue, taken at surgery. The receptors come from a female donor with early-stage non-small cell lung cancer. Each CDR3 is given with its conserved first and last residue. D genes are given only for firm matches. Clone size, where shown, is once, few, many, or a class for clones that have expanded.

cdr3_nt,cdr3_aa,d_call,clone_size,v_call,j_call
TGTGCCAGCAGCCTCGGGATACCCAGTGGCCAAAACATTCAGTACTTC,CASSLGIPSGQNIQYF,-,few,TRBV7-9,TRBJ2-4
TGTGCCAGCAGTTTACCCCAAGGACGCGAAGAGACCCAGTACTTC,CASSLPQGREETQYF,-,few,TRBV28,TRBJ2-5
TGTGCCAGCAGTTTTACCGCGACTAGCGGGCGCTACAATGAGCAGTTCTTC,CASSFTATSGRYNEQFF,TRBD2,-,TRBV12-3/TRBV12-4,TRBJ2-1
TGTGCCATCAGTGAGTCCGGGGAGCTGTTTTTT,CAISESGELFF,-,many,TRBV10-3,TRBJ2-2
TGTGCCAGCAGCTCCGGGACCACAGATACGCAGTATTTT,CASSSGTTDTQYF,-,-,TRBV28,TRBJ2-3
TGCGCCAGCAGTGAGTCGTTCGGGGATGAGCAGTTCTTC,CASSESFGDEQFF,-,few,TRBV10-2,TRBJ2-1
TGTGCCAGCAGTTCCCAGGGGGCGGTTTCCGGGGAGCTGTTTTTT,CASSSQGAVSGELFF,TRBD1,-,TRBV12-3/TRBV12-4,TRBJ2-2
TGTGCCAGCAGTGGAGGGTTCTATGGCTACACCTTC,CASSGGFYGYTF,-,-,TRBV28,TRBJ1-2
TGCAGTGCTTACGACCCAGCCGAGCAGTACTTC,CSAYDPAEQYF,-,medium-sized,TRBV20-1,TRBJ2-7
TGTGCCAGCAGCCTTCCAGGGGGCGCCAGGGCCAAAAACATTCAGTACTTC,CASSLPGGARAKNIQYF,TRBD1,medium-sized,TRBV28,TRBJ2-4